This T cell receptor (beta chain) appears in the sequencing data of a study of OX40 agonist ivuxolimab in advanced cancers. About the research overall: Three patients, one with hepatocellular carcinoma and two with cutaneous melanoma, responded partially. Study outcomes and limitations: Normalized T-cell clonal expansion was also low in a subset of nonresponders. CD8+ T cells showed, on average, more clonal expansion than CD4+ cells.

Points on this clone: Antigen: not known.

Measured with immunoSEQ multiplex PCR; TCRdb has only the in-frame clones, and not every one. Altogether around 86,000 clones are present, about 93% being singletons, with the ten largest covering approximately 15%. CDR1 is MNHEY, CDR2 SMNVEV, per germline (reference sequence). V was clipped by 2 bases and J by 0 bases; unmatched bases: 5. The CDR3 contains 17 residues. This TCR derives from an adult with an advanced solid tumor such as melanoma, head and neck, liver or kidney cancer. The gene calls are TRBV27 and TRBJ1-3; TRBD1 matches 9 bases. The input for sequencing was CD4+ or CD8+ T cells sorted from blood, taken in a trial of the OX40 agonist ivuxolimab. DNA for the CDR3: TGTGCCAGCAGTTTAGGGACAGGGCCCAGCTCTGGAAACACCATATATTTT. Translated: CASSLGTGPSSGNTIYF.